The TCR beta chain under discussion was sequenced for a study of breast tumors, draining lymph nodes, adjacent tissues. One entry per CDR3 protein, called by TCRdb with MiXCR from the multiplex PCR reads. Of about 100,000 distinct CDR3 sequences in the sample, over 20% are singletons; the top ten hold roughly 1.2%. Breast cancer patients provided tissue from their axillary draining lymph nodes. In germline, CDR1 is SGHRS, CDR2 YFSETQ. The CDR3 consists of 15 residues. With V trimmed by 0 bases and J by 4 bases, 4 bases remained unmatched. Study-wide results and limits: Compared with basal-like, luminal-like tumors shared significantly more repertoire with nontumor tissue.

Ten or more counts support this clonotype. Its specificity is unknown. The genes are TRBV5-1 and TRBJ2-1; 7 bases are shared with TRBD2. The sequenced sample was axillary lymph node tissue. The TCR originated in a female donor with breast cancer. Some clones in this sample may be carry-over from other donors' samples. CDR3 bases: TGCGCCAGCAGCTTGGGGGCTAGCGGATACAATGAGCAGTTCTTC. Amino acid sequence: CASSLGASGYNEQFF. The whole variable domain, remainder taken from reference TRBV5-1 and TRBJ2-1, is KAGVTQTPRYLIKTRGQQVTLSCSPISGHRSVSWYQQTPGQGLQFLFEYFSETQRNKGNFPGRFSGRQFSNSRSEMNVSTLELGDSALYLCASSLGASGYNEQFFGPGTRLTVL.